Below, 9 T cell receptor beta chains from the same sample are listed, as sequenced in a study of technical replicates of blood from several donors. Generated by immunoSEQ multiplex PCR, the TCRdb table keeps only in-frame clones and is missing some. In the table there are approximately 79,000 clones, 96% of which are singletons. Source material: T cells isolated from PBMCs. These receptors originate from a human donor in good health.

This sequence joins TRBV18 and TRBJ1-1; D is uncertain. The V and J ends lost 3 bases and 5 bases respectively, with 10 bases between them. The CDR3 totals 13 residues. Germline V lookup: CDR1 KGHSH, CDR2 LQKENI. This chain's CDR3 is CASSPSIGTEAFF. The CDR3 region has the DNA TGTGCCAGCTCACCTTCGATCGGGACTGAAGCTTTCTTT.

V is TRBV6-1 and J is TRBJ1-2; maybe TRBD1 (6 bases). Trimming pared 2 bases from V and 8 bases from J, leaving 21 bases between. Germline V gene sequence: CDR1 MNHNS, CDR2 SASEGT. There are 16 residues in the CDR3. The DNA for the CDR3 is TGTGCCAGCAGTGAAATGCTTTACAGGGTAGGAGAAGGCTACACCTTC. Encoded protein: CASSEMLYRVGEGYTF.

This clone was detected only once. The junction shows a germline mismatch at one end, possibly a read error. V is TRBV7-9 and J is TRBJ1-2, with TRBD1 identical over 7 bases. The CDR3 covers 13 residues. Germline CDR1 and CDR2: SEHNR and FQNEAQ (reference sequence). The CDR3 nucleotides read TGTGCCAGCAGTTTAGGACAGGTGTATGGCTACACCTTC. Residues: CASSLGQVYGYTF. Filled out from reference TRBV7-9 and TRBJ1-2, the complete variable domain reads DTGVSQNPRHKITKRGQNVTFRCDPISEHNRLYWYRQTLGQGPEFLTYFQNEAQLEKSRLLSDRFSAERPKGSFSTLEIQRTEQGDSAMYLCASSLGQVYGYTFGSGTRLTVV.

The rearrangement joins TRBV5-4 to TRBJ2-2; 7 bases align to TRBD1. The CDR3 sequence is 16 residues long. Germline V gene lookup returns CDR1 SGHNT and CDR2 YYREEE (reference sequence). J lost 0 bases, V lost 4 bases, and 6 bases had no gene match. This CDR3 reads CASSQLTGPNTGELFF. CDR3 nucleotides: TGTGCCAGCAGCCAGCTGACAGGGCCGAACACCGGGGAGCTGTTTTTT.

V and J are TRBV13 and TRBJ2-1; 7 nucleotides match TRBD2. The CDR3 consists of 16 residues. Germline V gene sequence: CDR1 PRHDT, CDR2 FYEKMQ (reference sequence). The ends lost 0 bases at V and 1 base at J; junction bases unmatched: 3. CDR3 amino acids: CASSLGGGSSYNEQFF. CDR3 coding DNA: TGTGCCAGCAGCTTAGGAGGCGGGAGTTCCTACAATGAGCAGTTCTTC.

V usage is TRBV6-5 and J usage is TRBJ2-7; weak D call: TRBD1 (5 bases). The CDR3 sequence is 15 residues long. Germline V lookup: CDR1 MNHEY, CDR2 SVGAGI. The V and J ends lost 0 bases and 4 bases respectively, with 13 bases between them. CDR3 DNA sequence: TGTGCCAGCAGTTACTCGAGACAGATTTCTTACGAGCAGTACTTC. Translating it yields CASSYSRQISYEQYF.

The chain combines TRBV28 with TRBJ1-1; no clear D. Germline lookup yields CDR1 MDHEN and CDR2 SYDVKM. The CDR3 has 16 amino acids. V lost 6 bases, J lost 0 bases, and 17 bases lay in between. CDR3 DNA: TGTGCCAGCAGCCCTTCTCTAGCCGTAATGAACACTGAAGCTTTCTTT. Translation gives CASSPSLAVMNTEAFF.

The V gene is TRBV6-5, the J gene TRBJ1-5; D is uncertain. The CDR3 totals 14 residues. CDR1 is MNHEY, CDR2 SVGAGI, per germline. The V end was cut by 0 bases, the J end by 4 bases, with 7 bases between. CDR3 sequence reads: CASSYSGLNQPQHF. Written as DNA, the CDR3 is TGTGCCAGCAGTTACTCTGGCCTGAATCAGCCCCAGCATTTT.

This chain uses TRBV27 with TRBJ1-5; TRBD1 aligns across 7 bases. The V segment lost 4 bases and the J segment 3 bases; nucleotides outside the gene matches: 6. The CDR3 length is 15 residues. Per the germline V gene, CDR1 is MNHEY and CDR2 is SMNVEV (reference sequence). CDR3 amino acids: CASSSRQGVNQPQHF. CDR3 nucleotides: TGTGCCAGCAGTTCCCGACAGGGCGTCAATCAGCCCCAGCATTTT.